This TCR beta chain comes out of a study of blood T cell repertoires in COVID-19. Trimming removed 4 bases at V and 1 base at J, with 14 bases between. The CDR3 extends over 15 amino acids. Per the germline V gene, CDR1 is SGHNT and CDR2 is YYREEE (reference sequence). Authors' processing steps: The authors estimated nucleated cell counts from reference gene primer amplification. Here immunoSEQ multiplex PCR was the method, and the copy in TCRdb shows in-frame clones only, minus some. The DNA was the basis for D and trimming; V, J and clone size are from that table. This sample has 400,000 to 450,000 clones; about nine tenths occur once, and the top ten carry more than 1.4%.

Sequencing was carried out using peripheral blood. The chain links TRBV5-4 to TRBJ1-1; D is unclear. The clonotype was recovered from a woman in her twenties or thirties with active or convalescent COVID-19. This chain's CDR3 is CASSDRRKPNTEAFF. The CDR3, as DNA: TGTGCCAGCAGCGACCGGCGGAAGCCGAACACTGAAGCTTTCTTT.